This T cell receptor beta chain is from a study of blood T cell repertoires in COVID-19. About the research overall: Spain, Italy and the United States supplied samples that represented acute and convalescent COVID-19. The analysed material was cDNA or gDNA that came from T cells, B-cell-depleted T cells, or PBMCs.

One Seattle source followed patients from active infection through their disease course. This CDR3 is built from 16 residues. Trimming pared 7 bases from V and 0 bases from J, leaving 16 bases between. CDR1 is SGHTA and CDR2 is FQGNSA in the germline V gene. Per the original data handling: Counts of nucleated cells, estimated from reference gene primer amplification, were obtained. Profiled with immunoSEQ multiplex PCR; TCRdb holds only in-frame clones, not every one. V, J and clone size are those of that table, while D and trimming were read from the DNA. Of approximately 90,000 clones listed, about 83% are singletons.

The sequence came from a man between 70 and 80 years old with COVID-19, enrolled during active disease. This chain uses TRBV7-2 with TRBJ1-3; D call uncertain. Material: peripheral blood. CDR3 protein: CASTRSFGDSGNTIYF. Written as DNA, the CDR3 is TGTGCCAGCACCCGATCGTTCGGGGACTCTGGAAACACCATATATTTT.